This T cell receptor beta chain was captured by sequencing in a study of blood T cell repertoires in COVID-19. The overall study: Acute-phase and convalescent COVID-19 samples originated in the United States, Italy and Spain. PBMCs, B-cell-depleted T cells, or T cells were the source of the cDNA or gDNA that made up the material.

V lost 0 bases and J lost 1, with 10 bases in between. The CDR3 loop spans 15 amino acids. The germline gives CDR1 LNHNV, CDR2 YYDKDF (reference sequence). Per the original data handling: Reference gene primer amplification yielded estimated nucleated cell counts. The data were produced by immunoSEQ multiplex PCR, yet TCRdb's version contains in-frame clones alone and is incomplete. That table supplies the V and J calls and clone size; D and trimming were determined from the DNA. The sample carries around 140,000 clones, about 89% recorded once. This chain uses TRBV15 with TRBJ2-7; possibly TRBD1 for D (5 bases). The source material was peripheral blood. This receptor was taken from a man aged 45 to 65 with active or convalescent COVID-19. The CDR3 DNA reads TGTGCCACCAGCAGAGATCCTAGGGGTTCCTACGAGCAGTACTTC. The encoded protein is CATSRDPRGSYEQYF.